One and the same sample provided the 15 T cell receptor beta chains below, sequenced in a study of cytomegalovirus exposure and HLA in healthy donors (dated by TCRdb to 2016 to 2017). Libraries were built with the immunoSEQ multiplex PCR assay. For the multiplex PCR, a mixture combining 60 forward primers for TCR Vbeta segments and 13 reverse primers for TCR Jbeta segments was used. This immuneACCESS table, as held by TCRdb, lists in-frame sequences with V and J called but not all clones. Of the missing ones, under half trace to an unresolved V gene in checked studies; the others have no known cause. This sample lists some 130,000 clones; 60% to 75% were detected once. Approximately 1.7% of the sample belongs to the ten largest clones. Material: PBMCs. These receptors came from a human donor in good health.

J is TRBJ2-2 and V is TRBV9; D may be TRBD1 (6 bases). V was shortened by 5 bases and J by 0 bases, with 17 bases between the two germline ends. CDR3 size: 17 residues. CDR1 is SGDLS, CDR2 YYNGEE, per germline. The CDR3 reads CASRGTAGASNTGELFF. The CDR3 DNA follows: TGTGCCAGCAGGGGTACAGCAGGGGCCTCGAACACCGGGGAGCTGTTTTTT.

J is TRBJ2-1 and V is TRBV6-4; 7 bases map to TRBD2. Germline V lookup: CDR1 MRHNA, CDR2 SNTAGT. The CDR3 consists of 15 residues. Trimming cost V 0 bases and J 9 bases; bases outside gene matches: 8. CDR3 region: CASSDSTAGGGEQFF. The CDR3 nucleotides are TGTGCCAGCAGTGACTCGACGGCGGGCGGGGGTGAGCAGTTCTTC.

The rearrangement links TRBV4-1 to TRBJ2-5; D is unclear. Germline values: CDR1 MGHRA, CDR2 YSYEKL. The V and J ends lost 0 bases and 5 bases respectively, with 7 bases between them. There are 13 residues in the CDR3. CDR3 amino acids: CASSQDPRETQYF. CDR3 DNA sequence: TGCGCCAGCAGCCAAGATCCTCGGGAGACCCAGTACTTC.

This clone was found a few times. V and J are TRBV2 and TRBJ2-2; 12 nucleotides agree with TRBD2. J lost 5 bases, V lost 6 bases, and 13 bases had no gene match. Germline V gene lookup returns CDR1 SNHLY and CDR2 FYNNEI. The CDR3 runs 18 residues. This chain's CDR3 is CASSDQLAGGPPTGELFF. CDR3 coding DNA: TGTGCCAGCAGCGATCAACTAGCGGGAGGCCCCCCAACCGGGGAGCTGTTTTTT. Variable domain in full (rest from reference TRBV2 and TRBJ2-2): EPEVTQTPSHQVTQMGQEVILRCVPISNHLYFYWYRQILGQKVEFLVSFYNNEISEKSEIFDDQFSVERPDGSNFTLKIRSTKLEDSAMYFCASSDQLAGGPPTGELFFGEGSRLTVL.

The chain employs TRBV27 and TRBJ2-5, with TRBD1 matching over 8 bases. Trimming removed 4 bases from V and 4 bases from J; junction bases left unmatched: 8. The CDR3 runs to 15 residues. Looked up from germline, CDR1 is MNHEY and CDR2 is SMNVEV (reference sequence). The CDR3 reads CASSSSRGLRETQYF. The CDR3 region has the DNA TGTGCCAGCAGTTCCTCCAGGGGGCTTAGAGAGACCCAGTACTTC.

V is TRBV9 and J is TRBJ2-1; 9 bases line up with TRBD2. The germline V gene has CDR1 SGDLS and CDR2 YYNGEE. V lost 4 bases and J lost 5; bases outside the gene matches: 4. The CDR3 extends over 14 amino acids. The CDR3 nucleotides are TGTGCCAGCAGCCCCAGACTAGCGGACAATGAGCAGTTCTTC. This gives the protein CASSPRLADNEQFF.

The chain recombines TRBV7-9 with TRBJ2-2, with D unclear. CDR1 is SEHNR, CDR2 FQNEAQ, per germline (reference sequence). Deletions cut 7 bases from V and 7 bases from J, with 19 bases between. CDR3 length: 15 residues. The chain's CDR3 is CASTPGRPLVGELFF. DNA of the CDR3: TGTGCCAGCACCCCAGGTCGACCTCTGGTCGGGGAGCTGTTTTTT.

The V call is TRBV7-2, the J call TRBJ2-1, with 13 positions matching TRBD2. V was clipped by 4 bases and J by 12 bases; unmatched bases: 6. The CDR3 is 14 residues long. Germline V gives CDR1 SGHTA, CDR2 FQGNSA. The CDR3 DNA follows: TGTGCCAGCAGCTCAGGACTAGCGGGAGAAGGGCAGTTCTTC. It yields the protein CASSSGLAGEGQFF.

The rearrangement uses TRBV28 and TRBJ2-7; D might be TRBD2 (6 bases). V was trimmed by 8 bases and J by 5 bases, leaving 13 bases between them. The CDR3 covers 12 residues. The V gene's germline CDR1 is MDHEN and CDR2 SYDVKM. CDR3 in amino acids: CASSLRDDEQYF. Written as DNA, the CDR3 is TGTGCCAGCTCTTTGCGGGACGACGAGCAGTACTTC.

This clone has just a few counts. V and J are TRBV9 and TRBJ2-7, with D uncertain. Trimming cost V 0 bases and J 5 bases, with 18 bases left between them. The CDR3 runs to 16 residues. The germline V gene has CDR1 SGDLS and CDR2 YYNGEE. Here the CDR3 DNA reads TGTGCCAGCAGCGTAGGAAGTAGTGCCGCGGCCGACGAGCAGTACTTC. It specifies CASSVGSSAAADEQYF.

The J gene is TRBJ2-1, the V gene TRBV28; 8 bases align to TRBD2. This CDR3 comprises 16 residues. Looked up from germline, CDR1 is MDHEN and CDR2 is SYDVKM. Unmatched junction bases numbered 6, after V lost 4 bases and J lost 1 base. The CDR3 protein is CASSSVAGRSYNEQFF. The CDR3 region has the DNA TGTGCCAGCAGTTCCGTAGCGGGAAGGTCCTACAATGAGCAGTTCTTC.

The V and J genes are TRBV18 and TRBJ2-5, with a weak D call TRBD2 (7 bases). The V gene's germline CDR1 is KGHSH and CDR2 LQKENI. V was trimmed by 3 bases and J by 5 bases, leaving 16 bases between them. This CDR3 contains 15 residues. The CDR3 spells CASSPPNREGETQYF. CDR3 bases: TGTGCCAGCTCACCGCCGAACAGGGAGGGGGAGACCCAGTACTTC.

V usage is TRBV2 and J usage is TRBJ1-2; maybe TRBD1 (5 bases). V was pared by 6 bases and J by 6 bases, with 14 bases between. The germline V gene has CDR1 SNHLY and CDR2 FYNNEI. This CDR3 has 13 amino acids. The CDR3 nucleotides are TGTGCCAGCAGCGTCAGGGTAATCGATGGCTACACCTTC. Its translation is CASSVRVIDGYTF.

The V call is TRBV27, the J call TRBJ2-5; possibly TRBD2 for D (6 bases). V lost 3 bases, J lost 4 bases, and 12 bases lay in between. Looked up from germline, CDR1 is MNHEY and CDR2 is SMNVEV (reference sequence). CDR3 length equals 14 residues. DNA of the CDR3: TGTGCCAGCAGTTTGGGGGGATCCGGAGAGACCCAGTACTTC. Protein sequence: CASSLGGSGETQYF.

This chain connects TRBV5-1 to TRBJ2-1; D is perhaps TRBD2 (5 bases). In germline, CDR1 is SGHRS, CDR2 YFSETQ. Trimming left V 3 bases short and J 4 bases short, with 17 bases between. CDR3 length equals 16 residues. This CDR3 reads CASSYGGPNSYNEQFF. The CDR3 bases are TGCGCCAGCAGCTACGGAGGCCCCAATTCATACAATGAGCAGTTCTTC.